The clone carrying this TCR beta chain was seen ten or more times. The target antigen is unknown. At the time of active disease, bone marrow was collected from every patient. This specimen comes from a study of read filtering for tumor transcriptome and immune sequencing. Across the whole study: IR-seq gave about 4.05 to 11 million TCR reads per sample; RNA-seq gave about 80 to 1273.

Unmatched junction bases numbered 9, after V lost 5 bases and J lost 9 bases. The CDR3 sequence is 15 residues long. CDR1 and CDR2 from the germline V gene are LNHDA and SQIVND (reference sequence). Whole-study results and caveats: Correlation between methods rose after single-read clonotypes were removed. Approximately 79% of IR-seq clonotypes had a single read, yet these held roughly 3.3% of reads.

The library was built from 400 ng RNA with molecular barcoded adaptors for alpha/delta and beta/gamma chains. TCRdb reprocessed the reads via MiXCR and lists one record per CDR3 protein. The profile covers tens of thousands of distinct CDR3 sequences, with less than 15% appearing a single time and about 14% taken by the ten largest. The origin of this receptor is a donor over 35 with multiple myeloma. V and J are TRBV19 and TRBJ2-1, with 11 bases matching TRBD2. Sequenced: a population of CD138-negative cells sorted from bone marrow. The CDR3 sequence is CASSPLAGGAIEQFF. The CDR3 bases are TGTGCCAGTAGTCCTCTAGCGGGAGGAGCTATTGAGCAGTTCTTC.